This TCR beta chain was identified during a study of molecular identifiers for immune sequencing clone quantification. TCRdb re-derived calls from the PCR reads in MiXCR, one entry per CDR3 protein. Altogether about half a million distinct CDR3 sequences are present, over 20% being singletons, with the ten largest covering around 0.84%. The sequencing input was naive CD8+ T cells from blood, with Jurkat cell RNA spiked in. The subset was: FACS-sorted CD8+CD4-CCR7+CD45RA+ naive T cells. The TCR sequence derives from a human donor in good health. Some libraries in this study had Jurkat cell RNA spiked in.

The CDR3 bases are TGTGCCAGCAGCCCTAGACAGGGGATAAACACTGAAGCTTTCTTT. It yields the protein CASSPRQGINTEAFF. This chain links TRBV12-3 or TRBV12-4 with TRBJ1-1, with 8 bases lining up with TRBD1. Trimming took 6 bases from V and 2 from J; bases not matched to a gene: 8. This CDR3 spans 15 amino acids.